This is a list of T cell receptor beta chains from one sample in a study of blood T cell repertoires in COVID-19. The data were produced by immunoSEQ multiplex PCR, yet TCRdb's version contains in-frame clones alone and is incomplete. The table shows some 200,000 clones, with approximately 80% occurring only once. Sequencing was performed on peripheral blood. These receptors all come from a human donor with acute or convalescent COVID-19. The donor label of this sample is uncertain. Each CDR3 is given with its conserved first and last residue. The D gene is left open where the match is weak. The size entry is marked missing in some rows and otherwise reads once, few, many or a size class.

TRBD2	TRBV5-8	TRBJ2-3	few	CASSLGTSGRGDTQYF	TGTGCCAGCAGCTTGGGGACTAGCGGAAGGGGGGATACGCAGTATTTT
TRBD1	TRBV2	TRBJ1-5	-	CASAGQLNQPQHF	TGTGCCAGTGCGGGACAGCTCAATCAGCCCCAGCATTTT
TRBD2	TRBV24-1	TRBJ2-7	-	CATSASGASYEQYF	TGTGCCACCAGTGCCAGCGGGGCCTCCTACGAGCAGTACTTC
TRBD1	TRBV19	TRBJ2-1	-	CASSSRDRGYEQFF	TGTGCCAGTAGTTCACGGGACAGGGGGTATGAGCAGTTCTTC
-	TRBV11-2	TRBJ2-5	-	CASSLVQGETQYF	TGTGCCAGCAGCTTAGTACAGGGTGAGACCCAGTACTTC
-	TRBV19	TRBJ1-2	-	CASSELPNYGYTF	TGTGCCAGTAGTGAACTTCCTAACTATGGCTACACCTTC
-	TRBV7-3	TRBJ1-1	-	CASSPTAILLAVNTEAFF	TGTGCCAGCAGCCCAACCGCCATCCTTCTGGCCGTGAACACTGAAGCTTTCTTT
-	TRBV7-8	TRBJ2-1	once	CASREMVSVNEQFF	TGTGCCAGCAGAGAAATGGTGAGCGTCAATGAGCAGTTCTTC
-	TRBV14	TRBJ2-7	few	CASSQVSLGEQYF	TGTGCCAGCAGCCAAGTTAGCTTGGGCGAGCAGTACTTC
TRBD2	TRBV7-3	TRBJ2-3	-	CASSSSGRNTDTQYF	TGTGCCAGCAGCTCGAGCGGGAGGAACACAGATACGCAGTATTTT
TRBD1	TRBV2	TRBJ1-2	-	CASSESRQGARGYTF	TGTGCCAGCAGTGAAAGTCGGCAGGGGGCGCGAGGCTACACCTTC
TRBD1	TRBV4-2	TRBJ1-2	once	CASSQDSSGTGGYGYTF	TGTGCCAGCAGCCAAGATTCGTCCGGGACAGGGGGCTATGGCTACACCTTC
TRBD2	TRBV3-1/TRBV3-2	TRBJ2-5	-	CASSRRLAGETQYF	TGTGCCAGCAGCCGCCGACTAGCGGGAGAGACCCAGTACTTC
TRBD2	TRBV9	TRBJ2-1	-	CASSTYRTSGYNEQFF	TGTGCCAGCAGCACATATCGGACTAGCGGGTACAATGAGCAGTTCTTC
-	TRBV19	TRBJ2-2	few	CASSRLAEINTGELFF	TGTGCCAGTAGTAGATTAGCGGAAATTAACACCGGGGAGCTGTTTTTT
-	TRBV5-5	TRBJ1-1	-	CASSLEGGREAFF	TGTGCCAGCAGCTTGGAGGGAGGGAGAGAAGCTTTCTTT
TRBD2	TRBV15	TRBJ2-1	-	CATSRDPGTSGRSSYNEQFF	TGTGCCACCAGCAGAGATCCCGGGACTAGCGGTCGGAGCTCCTACAATGAGCAGTTCTTC
TRBD1	TRBV7-2	TRBJ1-6	once	CASSTAGGLYNSPLHF	TGTGCCAGCAGCACCGCAGGGGGACTCTATAATTCACCCCTCCACTTT
TRBD1	TRBV27	TRBJ2-1	once	CASSFWLAQGKNEQFF	TGTGCCAGCAGTTTTTGGTTAGCACAGGGGAAGAATGAGCAGTTCTTC
TRBD1	TRBV19	TRBJ2-7	-	CASSLARDRVYEQYF	TGTGCCAGTAGTTTGGCCCGGGACAGGGTCTACGAGCAGTACTTC
TRBD2	TRBV7-9	TRBJ2-1	-	CASSVRLAGINEQFF	TGTGCCAGCAGCGTCAGGCTAGCGGGTATCAATGAGCAGTTCTTC
-	TRBV11-1	TRBJ2-7	-	CASSPGRVPSYEQYF	TGTGCCAGCAGCCCCGGCAGGGTACCTTCCTACGAGCAGTACTTC
-	TRBV29-1	TRBJ1-4	-	CSAMGAGIEKLFF	TGCAGCGCAATGGGGGCAGGGATTGAAAAACTGTTTTTT
TRBD1	TRBV11-3	TRBJ1-1	-	CASSAGQGMNTEAFF	TGTGCCAGCAGCGCCGGACAGGGGATGAACACTGAAGCTTTCTTT
-	TRBV2	TRBJ2-5	-	CASSPRLAALRETQYF	TGTGCCAGCAGCCCAAGGTTGGCAGCCTTGAGGGAGACCCAGTACTTC
-	TRBV6-6	TRBJ2-7	once	CASSPPSGEQYF	TGTGCCAGCAGCCCACCCTCGGGCGAGCAGTACTTC
-	TRBV19	TRBJ2-7	-	CASSIARSYEQYF	TGTGCCAGTAGTATAGCGCGGTCCTACGAGCAGTACTTC
TRBD1	TRBV15	TRBJ1-2	few	CATSRGQGNYGYTF	TGTGCCACCAGCAGGGGACAGGGAAACTATGGCTACACCTTC
TRBD1	TRBV5-4	TRBJ1-6	-	CASSLRTGLYNSPLHF	TGTGCCAGCAGCTTGAGGACAGGGTTATATAATTCACCCCTCCACTTT
-	TRBV21-1	TRBJ1-5	-	CASSYGQGKVRNQPQHF	TGTGCCAGCAGTTACGGACAGGGCAAGGTACGGAATCAGCCCCAGCATTTT
-	TRBV2	TRBJ1-3	-	CASKEENTFGGFKYRSGNTIYF	TGTGCCAGCAAGGAGGAAAACACCTTCGGGGGTTTCAAATATAGGTCTGGAAACACCATATATTTT
-	TRBV28	TRBJ1-2	once	CTSSGARTLGGYTF	TGTACCAGCAGTGGGGCCAGGACCTTGGGGGGCTACACCTTC
TRBD1	TRBV18	TRBJ2-1	-	CASTKTGALGNEQFF	TGTGCCAGCACCAAGACAGGGGCTTTGGGCAATGAGCAGTTCTTC
-	TRBV7-6	TRBJ2-2	-	CASSLLATANTGELFF	TGTGCCAGCAGCTTACTAGCGACCGCGAACACCGGGGAGCTGTTTTTT
-	TRBV2	TRBJ1-5	-	CASSGGEGQPQHF	TGTGCCAGCAGTGGGGGGGAGGGTCAGCCCCAGCATTTT
TRBD2	TRBV28	TRBJ2-2	-	CASLPRGLVGTGELFF	TGTGCCAGCCTCCCCCGGGGACTAGTCGGCACCGGGGAGCTGTTTTTT
TRBD1	TRBV2	TRBJ1-2	once	CASRGAGYGYTF	TGTGCAAGCAGGGGGGCAGGCTATGGCTACACCTTC
-	TRBV7-2	TRBJ2-2	many	CASSLLGTGELFF	TGTGCCAGCAGCTTACTAGGCACCGGGGAGCTGTTTTTT
TRBD1	TRBV27	TRBJ2-3	few	CASSSWTGSDTQYF	TGTGCCAGCAGTTCCTGGACAGGCTCAGATACGCAGTATTTT
-	TRBV23-1	TRBJ2-1	few	CASSHGPNEQFF	TGCGCCAGCAGTCATGGGCCCAATGAGCAGTTCTTC
TRBD1	TRBV27	TRBJ1-3	-	CASSSDRGPNTIYF	TGTGCCAGCAGTTCAGACAGGGGGCCTAACACCATATATTTT
TRBD1	TRBV28	TRBJ2-7	-	CASSLRTGYSYEQYF	TGTGCCAGCAGTCTACGGACAGGCTACTCCTACGAGCAGTACTTC
-	TRBV10-3	TRBJ1-5	-	CAIRARADSNQPQHF	TGTGCCATCAGGGCGCGGGCAGATAGCAATCAGCCCCAGCATTTT
-	TRBV9	TRBJ2-3	-	CASSVGSGGGTDTQYF	TGTGCCAGCAGCGTAGGTTCTGGAGGCGGCACAGATACGCAGTATTTT
TRBD1	TRBV6-5	TRBJ1-2	-	CASSLLGTGLYGYTF	TGTGCCAGCAGTCTCCTCGGGACAGGTCTCTATGGCTACACCTTC
TRBD2	TRBV4-1	TRBJ2-3	few	CASTLTSGRGTDTQYF	TGCGCCAGCACCCTAACTAGCGGGAGGGGCACAGATACGCAGTATTTT
-	TRBV5-3	TRBJ2-7	-	CARSIGRTYEQYF	TGTGCCAGAAGTATCGGACGGACTTACGAGCAGTACTTC
TRBD1	TRBV28	TRBJ1-4	-	CASSLGQGFEKLFF	TGTGCCAGCAGTTTAGGACAGGGCTTTGAAAAACTGTTTTTT
-	TRBV12-3/TRBV12-4	TRBJ2-3	-	CASSLETGTQYF	TGTGCCAGCAGTTTAGAGACTGGGACGCAGTATTTT
-	TRBV12-3/TRBV12-4	TRBJ2-2	-	CASSFQTGELFF	TGTGCCAGCAGTTTCCAGACCGGGGAGCTGTTTTTT
TRBD1	TRBV19	TRBJ1-5	-	CASSAQGYQPQHF	TGTGCCAGTTCGGCACAGGGGTATCAGCCCCAGCATTTT
TRBD1	TRBV29-1	TRBJ2-2	-	CSPRTGGFTGELFF	TGCAGCCCCCGGACAGGGGGCTTTACCGGGGAGCTGTTTTTT
TRBD2	TRBV5-1	TRBJ2-7	-	CASSFSGSDSYEQYF	TGCGCCAGCAGCTTTAGCGGGAGCGACTCCTACGAGCAGTACTTC
-	TRBV19	TRBJ2-3	-	CASSTMGDPDTQYF	TGTGCCAGTAGTACTATGGGAGATCCAGATACGCAGTATTTT
-	TRBV4-3	TRBJ1-2	-	CASSQEGQPNYGYTF	TGCGCCAGCAGCCAAGAAGGACAGCCCAACTATGGCTACACCTTC
-	TRBV28	TRBJ2-1	-	CASSLTPGVRGSGDVVNEQFF	TGTGCCAGCAGTCTAACCCCGGGAGTTCGGGGGTCGGGGGATGTGGTTAATGAGCAGTTCTTC
-	TRBV20-1	TRBJ2-2	-	CSAHRDRELFF	TGCAGTGCCCATCGGGACAGGGAGCTGTTTTTT
TRBD1	TRBV2	TRBJ2-7	-	CASGVQGAREQYF	TGTGCCAGCGGGGTGCAGGGGGCGAGGGAGCAGTACTTC
TRBD1	TRBV19	TRBJ2-3	-	CASSIGGTATDTQYF	TGTGCCAGTAGTATAGGGGGGACAGCCACAGATACGCAGTATTTT